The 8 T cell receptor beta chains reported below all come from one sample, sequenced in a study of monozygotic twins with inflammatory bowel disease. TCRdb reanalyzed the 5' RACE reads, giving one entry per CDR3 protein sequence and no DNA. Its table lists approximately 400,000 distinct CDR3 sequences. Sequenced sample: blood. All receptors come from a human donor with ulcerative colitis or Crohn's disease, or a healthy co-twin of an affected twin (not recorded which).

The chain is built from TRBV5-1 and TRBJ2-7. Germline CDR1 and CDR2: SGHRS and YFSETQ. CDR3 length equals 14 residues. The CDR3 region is CASSASDGTYEQYF.

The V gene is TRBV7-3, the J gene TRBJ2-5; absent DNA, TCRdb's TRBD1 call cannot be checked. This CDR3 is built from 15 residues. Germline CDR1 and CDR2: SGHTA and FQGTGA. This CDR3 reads CASSLNKGAWETQYF.

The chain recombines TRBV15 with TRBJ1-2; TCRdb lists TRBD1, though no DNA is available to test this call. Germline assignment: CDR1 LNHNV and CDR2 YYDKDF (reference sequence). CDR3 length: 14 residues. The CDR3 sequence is CATSRDRTAEGYTF.

CDR3 region: CASSLGQGSQEQYF. The chain has TRBV5-1 and TRBJ2-7; TCRdb's D call of TRBD2 is untestable without DNA. This CDR3 region has 14 residues. The germline V gene encodes CDR1 SGHRS and CDR2 YFSETQ.

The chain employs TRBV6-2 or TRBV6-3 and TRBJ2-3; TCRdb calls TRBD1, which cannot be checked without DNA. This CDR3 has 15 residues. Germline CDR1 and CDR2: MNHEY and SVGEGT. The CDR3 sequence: CASSWTGDSTDTQYF.

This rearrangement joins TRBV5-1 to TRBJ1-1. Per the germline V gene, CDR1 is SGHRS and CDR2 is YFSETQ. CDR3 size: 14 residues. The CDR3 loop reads CASSTDAVNTEAFF.

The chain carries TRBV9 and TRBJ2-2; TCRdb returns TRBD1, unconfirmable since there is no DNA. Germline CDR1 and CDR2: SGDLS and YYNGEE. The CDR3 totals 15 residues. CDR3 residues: CASEPGGANTGELFF.

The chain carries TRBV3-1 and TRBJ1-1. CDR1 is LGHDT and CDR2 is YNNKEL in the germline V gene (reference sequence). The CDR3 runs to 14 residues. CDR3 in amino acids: CASSRSEGGTEAFF.